This T cell receptor beta chain was retrieved from a study of human CD4 T cells and Enterobacteriaceae (dated by TCRdb to the early 2020s). Comments on this clone: Its target antigen remains unknown. Base-call qualities are not available, and no considerably larger clone is one nucleotide away.

Points the paper makes about the study in general: In ex vivo samples, clonotypes with broad cross-reactivity seemed more expanded than specific clonotypes, as 11 of 19 and 21 of 34 fell within the top 5%. The only basis for inferring the reactivity of ex vivo clonotypes was matching nucleotide sequences to CFSE-low cultures from the same donors.

Memory CD4+ T cells, defined as all CD4+ cells other than CD45RA+CCR7+CD95- naive cells, were FACS-sorted on a FACSAria III to a purity of over 95%. Blood from healthy donors came from blood donation centers in Switzerland. Positive selection with CD4 and CD14 magnetic microbeads was used to enrich total CD4+ T cells and monocytes. CD8+, CD14+, CD16+, CD56+, CD19+ and CD25-bright cells were excluded prior to sorting. To assess in vivo expansion of bacteria-reactive clonotypes, total memory CD4+ T cells from a couple of blood donors were sequenced directly ex vivo. Peripheral blood mononuclear cells were isolated from donor blood using Ficoll-Paque Plus. Deep-level sequencing was performed on ex vivo total memory CD4+ samples, with a detection sensitivity of one cell in 200,000. The QIAamp DNA Micro Kit was used to extract genomic DNA from cell pellets, and the quantity and purity of the genomic DNA were checked by spectrophotometry. Amplification of TCR Vbeta CDR3 regions was performed with the immunoSEQ multiplex PCR assay. Amplicons were sequenced on the Illumina HiSeq platform. Each retrieved sequence was 87 nucleotides long and included the CDR3 region. In the original analysis: Each unique productive TCR Vbeta nucleotide sequence counted as a clonotype and was quantified by productive template frequency from ImmunoSEQ Analyzer V3.0. Expanded clonotypes were defined by a threshold at the top 5th percentile of each frequency-ranked repertoire. Repertoire overlap was calculated as Chao-Jaccard using the R package fossil and displayed by nonmetric multidimensional scaling using the R package MASS. Here the immuneACCESS table is served through TCRdb, limited to in-frame sequences with V and J called. Missing clones are a known gap in these copies; in checked studies unresolved V genes cover under half, and the rest lacks a known reason. For V, J and clone size, that table is used; D and trimming come from the DNA. The sample includes about 29,000 clones, with approximately 84% observed a single time. The ten largest account for 1.7% of the sample.

Cut back by 0 bases and 4 bases, the V and J ends lie 14 bases apart. The CDR3 holds 15 amino acids from the cysteine to the phenylalanine. Only CDR3 DNA remains: 45 bases, in frame from the first base. CDR1 and CDR2 are read off the germline V gene as SGHRS and YFSETQ. The sequencing sample was made of memory CD4+ T cells from blood. The cell subset or site label, as the study defines it: total memory CD4 T cells sorted directly ex vivo, unstimulated. This TCR came from a human donor in good health. The V and J genes are TRBV5-1 and TRBJ2-7, with TRBD1 tentatively as D gene (6 bases match). The nucleotides are TGCGCCAGCAGCTTGGCACAGGGTGTGGGATACGAGCAGTACTTC. It specifies CASSLAQGVGYEQYF.